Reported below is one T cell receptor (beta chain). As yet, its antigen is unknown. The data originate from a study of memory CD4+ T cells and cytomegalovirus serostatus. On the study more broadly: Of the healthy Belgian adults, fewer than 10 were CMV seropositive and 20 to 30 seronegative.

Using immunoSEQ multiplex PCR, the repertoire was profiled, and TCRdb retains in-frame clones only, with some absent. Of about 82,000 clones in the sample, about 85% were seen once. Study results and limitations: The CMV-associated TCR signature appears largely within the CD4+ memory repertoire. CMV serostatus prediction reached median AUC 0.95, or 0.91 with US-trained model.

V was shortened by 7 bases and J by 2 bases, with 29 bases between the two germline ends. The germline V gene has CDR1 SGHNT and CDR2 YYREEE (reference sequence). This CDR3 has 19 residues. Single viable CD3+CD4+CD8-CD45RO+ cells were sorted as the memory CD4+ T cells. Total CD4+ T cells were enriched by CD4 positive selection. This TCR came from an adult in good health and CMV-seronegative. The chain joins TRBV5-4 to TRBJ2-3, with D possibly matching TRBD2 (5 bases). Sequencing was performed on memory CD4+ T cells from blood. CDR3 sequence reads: CASRPERGPRSLDTDTQYF. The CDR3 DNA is TGTGCCAGCCGACCGGAGCGCGGGCCCCGATCTCTTGACACAGATACGCAGTATTTT.